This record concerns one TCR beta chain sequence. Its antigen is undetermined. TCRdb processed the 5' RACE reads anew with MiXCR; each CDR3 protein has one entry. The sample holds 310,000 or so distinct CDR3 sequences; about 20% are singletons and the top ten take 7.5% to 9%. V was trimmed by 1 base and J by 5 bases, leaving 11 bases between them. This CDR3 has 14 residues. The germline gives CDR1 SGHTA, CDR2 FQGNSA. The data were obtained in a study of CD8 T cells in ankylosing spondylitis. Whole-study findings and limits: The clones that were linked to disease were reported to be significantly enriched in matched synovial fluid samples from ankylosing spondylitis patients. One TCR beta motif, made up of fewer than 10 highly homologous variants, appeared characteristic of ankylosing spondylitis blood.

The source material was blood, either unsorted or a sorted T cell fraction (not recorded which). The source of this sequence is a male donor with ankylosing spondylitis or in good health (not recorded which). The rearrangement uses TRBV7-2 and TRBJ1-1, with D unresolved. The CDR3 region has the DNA TGTGCCAGCAGCTTAGTTGGGGAAAGAACTGAAGCTTTCTTT. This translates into CASSLVGERTEAFF.